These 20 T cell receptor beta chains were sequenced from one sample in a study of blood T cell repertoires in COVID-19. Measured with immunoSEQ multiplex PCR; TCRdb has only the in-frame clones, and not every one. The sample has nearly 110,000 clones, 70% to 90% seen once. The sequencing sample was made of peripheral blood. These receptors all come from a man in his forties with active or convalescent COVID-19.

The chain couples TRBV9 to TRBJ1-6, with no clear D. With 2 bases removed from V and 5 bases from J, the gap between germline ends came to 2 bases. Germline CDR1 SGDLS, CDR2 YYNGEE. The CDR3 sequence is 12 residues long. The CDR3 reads CASSVDNSPLHF. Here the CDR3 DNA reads TGTGCCAGCAGCGTCGATAATTCACCCCTCCACTTT.

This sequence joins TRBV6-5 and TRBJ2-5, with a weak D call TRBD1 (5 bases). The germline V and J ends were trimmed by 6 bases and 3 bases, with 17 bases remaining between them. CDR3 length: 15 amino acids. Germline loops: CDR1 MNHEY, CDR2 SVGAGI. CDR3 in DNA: TGTGCCAGCAGGAAAAGGGGCGCTTCTGAAGAGACCCAGTACTTC. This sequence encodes CASRKRGASEETQYF.

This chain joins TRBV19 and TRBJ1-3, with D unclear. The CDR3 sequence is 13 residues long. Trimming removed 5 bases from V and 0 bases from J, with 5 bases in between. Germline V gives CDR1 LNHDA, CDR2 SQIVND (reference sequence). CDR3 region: CASSRDSGNTIYF. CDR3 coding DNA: TGTGCCAGTAGTCGGGACTCTGGAAACACCATATATTTT.

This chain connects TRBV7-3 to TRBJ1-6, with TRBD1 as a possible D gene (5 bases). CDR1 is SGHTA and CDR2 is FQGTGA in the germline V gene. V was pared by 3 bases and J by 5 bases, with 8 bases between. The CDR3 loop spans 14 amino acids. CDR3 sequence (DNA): TGTGCCAGCAGCTTCGACAGTAATAATTCACCCCTCCACTTT. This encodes CASSFDSNNSPLHF.

The CDR3: CASSSALTAYYDEQYF. CDR3 in DNA: TGTGCCAGCAGCTCAGCCCTGACGGCATACTACGACGAGCAGTACTTC. The V call is TRBV7-2, the J call TRBJ2-7, with D unclear. The germline gives CDR1 SGHTA, CDR2 FQGNSA. V was shortened by 4 bases and J by 5 bases, with 21 bases between the two germline ends. The CDR3 has 16 amino acids.

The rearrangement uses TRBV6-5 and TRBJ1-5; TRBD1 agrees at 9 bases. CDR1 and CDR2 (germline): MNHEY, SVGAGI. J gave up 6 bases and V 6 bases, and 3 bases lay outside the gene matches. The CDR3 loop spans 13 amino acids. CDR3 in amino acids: CASRGQGGQPQHF. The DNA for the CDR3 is TGTGCCAGCAGGGGACAGGGTGGTCAGCCCCAGCATTTT.

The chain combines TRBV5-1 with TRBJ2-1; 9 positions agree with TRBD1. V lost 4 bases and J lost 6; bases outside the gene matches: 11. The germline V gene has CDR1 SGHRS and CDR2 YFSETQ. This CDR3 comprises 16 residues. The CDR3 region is CASSVMPGQGGNEQFF. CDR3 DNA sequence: TGCGCCAGCAGCGTTATGCCGGGACAGGGAGGCAATGAGCAGTTCTTC.

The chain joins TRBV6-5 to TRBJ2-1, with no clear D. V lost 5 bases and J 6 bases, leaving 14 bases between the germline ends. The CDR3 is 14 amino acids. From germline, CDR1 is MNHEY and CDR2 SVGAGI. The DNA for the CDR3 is TGTGCCAGCAGTCCAAATTGGGCGTCCAATGAGCAGTTCTTC. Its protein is CASSPNWASNEQFF.

The CDR3 loop reads CASSPHDTGELFF. The CDR3 nucleotides are TGTGCCAGCAGCCCACACGACACCGGGGAGCTGTTTTTT. The V gene is TRBV28, the J gene TRBJ2-2; no clear D. This CDR3 is built from 13 residues. The ends were cut back, 6 bases at V and 3 bases at J, with 8 bases in the middle. Germline CDR1 and CDR2: MDHEN and SYDVKM.

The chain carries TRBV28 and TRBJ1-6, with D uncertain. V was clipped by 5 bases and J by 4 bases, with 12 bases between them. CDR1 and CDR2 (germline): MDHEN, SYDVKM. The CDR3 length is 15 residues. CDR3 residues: CASSLSEGYNSPLHF. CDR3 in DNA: TGTGCCAGCAGTCTTTCGGAGGGATATAATTCACCCCTCCACTTT.

CDR3 in amino acids: CASSRGSWTGELFF. In DNA, the CDR3 is TGTGCCAGCAGCAGAGGGTCATGGACCGGGGAGCTGTTTTTT. The chain links TRBV27 to TRBJ2-2; maybe TRBD2 (5 bases). From germline, CDR1 is MNHEY and CDR2 SMNVEV (reference sequence). The CDR3 consists of 14 residues. With 6 bases removed from V and 5 bases from J, the gap between germline ends came to 13 bases.

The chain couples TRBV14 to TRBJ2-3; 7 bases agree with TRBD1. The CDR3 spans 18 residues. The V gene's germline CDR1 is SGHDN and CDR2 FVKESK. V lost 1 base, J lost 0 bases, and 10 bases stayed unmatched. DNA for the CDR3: TGTGCCAGCAGCCAAGGATGGTACAGGGGCGGGAGCACAGATACGCAGTATTTT. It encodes CASSQGWYRGGSTDTQYF.

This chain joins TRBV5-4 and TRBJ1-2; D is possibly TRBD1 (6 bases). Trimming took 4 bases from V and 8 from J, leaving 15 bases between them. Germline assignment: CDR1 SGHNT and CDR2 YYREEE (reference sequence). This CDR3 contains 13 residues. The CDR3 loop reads CASSPRGGTGYTF. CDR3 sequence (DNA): TGTGCCAGCAGCCCAAGGGGGGGCACCGGCTACACCTTC.

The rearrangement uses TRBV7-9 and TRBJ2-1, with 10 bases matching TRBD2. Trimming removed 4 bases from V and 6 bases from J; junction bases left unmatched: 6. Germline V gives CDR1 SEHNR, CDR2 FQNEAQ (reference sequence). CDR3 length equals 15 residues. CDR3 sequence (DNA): TGTGCCAGCAGCTCGATAGCGGGAGGACCCAATGAGCAGTTCTTC. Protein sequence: CASSSIAGGPNEQFF.

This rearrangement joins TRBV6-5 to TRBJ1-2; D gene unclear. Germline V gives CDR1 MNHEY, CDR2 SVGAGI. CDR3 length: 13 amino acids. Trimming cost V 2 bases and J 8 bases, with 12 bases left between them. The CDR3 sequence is CASSYPGLRGYTF. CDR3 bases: TGTGCCAGCAGTTACCCGGGGTTGCGCGGCTACACCTTC.

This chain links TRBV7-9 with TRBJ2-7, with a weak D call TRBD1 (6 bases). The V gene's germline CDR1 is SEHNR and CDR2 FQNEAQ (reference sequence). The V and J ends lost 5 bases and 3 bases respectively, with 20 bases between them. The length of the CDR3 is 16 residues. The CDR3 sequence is CASSPETGDHYYEQYF. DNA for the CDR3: TGTGCCAGCAGCCCCGAGACAGGCGACCATTACTACGAGCAGTACTTC.

The CDR3 protein is CASSRAGLVKETQYF. The CDR3, as DNA: TGTGCCAGCAGCCGGGCAGGGCTAGTTAAGGAGACCCAGTACTTC. V gene TRBV11-2 combines with J gene TRBJ2-5; maybe TRBD1 (5 bases). CDR1 is SGHAT, CDR2 FQNNGV, per germline. The V and J ends lost 5 bases and 5 bases respectively, with 18 bases between them. This CDR3 has 15 amino acids.

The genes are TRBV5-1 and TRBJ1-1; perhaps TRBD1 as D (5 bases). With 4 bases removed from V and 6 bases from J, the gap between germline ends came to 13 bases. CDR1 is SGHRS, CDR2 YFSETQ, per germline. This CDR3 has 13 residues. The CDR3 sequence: CASSVDNLPEAFF. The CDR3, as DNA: TGCGCCAGCAGCGTGGACAACCTCCCTGAAGCTTTCTTT.

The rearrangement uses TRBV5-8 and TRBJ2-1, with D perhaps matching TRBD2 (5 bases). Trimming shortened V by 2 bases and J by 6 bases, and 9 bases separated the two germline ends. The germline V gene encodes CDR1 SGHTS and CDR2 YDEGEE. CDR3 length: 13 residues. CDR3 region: CASSFGGSNEQFF. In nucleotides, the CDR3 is TGTGCCAGCAGCTTTGGTGGGAGCAATGAGCAGTTCTTC.

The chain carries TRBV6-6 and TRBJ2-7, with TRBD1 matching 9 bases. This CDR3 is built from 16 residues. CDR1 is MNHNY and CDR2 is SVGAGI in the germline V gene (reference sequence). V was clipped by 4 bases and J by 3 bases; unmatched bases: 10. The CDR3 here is CASSFPGQGPHYEQYF. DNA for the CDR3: TGTGCCAGCAGTTTCCCCGGACAGGGGCCACACTACGAGCAGTACTTC.